Listed here are 20 T cell receptor beta chains from one sample, sequenced in a study of PD-1 blockade in classical Hodgkin lymphoma. Every patient had relapsed following autologous stem cell transplantation, and cohorts differed in brentuximab vedotin exposure. Sequencing used immunoSEQ multiplex PCR; TCRdb keeps in-frame clones, though not all of them. The profile shows about 37,000 clones, about 91% of them singletons. The source was peripheral blood mononuclear cells (PBMCs), collected before the second cycle of nivolumab. These receptors were taken from a human donor with classical Hodgkin lymphoma.

The chain carries TRBV5-1 and TRBJ2-2, with TRBD1 matching 11 bases. CDR1 SGHRS and CDR2 YFSETQ come from the germline V gene. Trimming cost V 4 bases and J 9 bases; bases outside gene matches: 14. This CDR3 spans 17 amino acids. For the CDR3, the DNA is TGCGCCAGCAGCCGAGAGGGGACAGGGGGTGCCCCCAGGGAGCTGTTTTTT. Protein sequence: CASSREGTGGAPRELFF.

This CDR3 reads CASGRNYEQYF. The CDR3 coding sequence is TGTGCCAGCGGGAGGAACTACGAGCAGTACTTC. This chain connects TRBV9 to TRBJ2-5, with TRBD2 as a possible D gene (6 bases). The J call may be in error: the DNA end matches TRBJ2-7 better. Looked up from germline, CDR1 is SGDLS and CDR2 is YYNGEE. The CDR3 spans 11 residues.

J is TRBJ2-7 and V is TRBV6-5; D tentatively fits TRBD1 or TRBD2 (5 bases each). This CDR3 has 14 amino acids. The germline V gene encodes CDR1 MNHEY and CDR2 SVGAGI. V gave up 5 bases and J gave up 3 bases, with 14 bases separating them. The CDR3 DNA reads TGTGCCAGCAGTGATTCCGGGACCATCTACGAGCAGTACTTC. Its protein is CASSDSGTIYEQYF.

The rearrangement joins TRBV11-3 to TRBJ1-5; 7 nucleotides line up with TRBD1. The V gene's germline CDR1 is SGHNT and CDR2 YENEEA. The V and J ends lost 5 bases and 2 bases, in that order; junction bases with no gene match: 3. This CDR3 has 14 amino acids. CDR3 in amino acids: CASSPTGGNQPQHF. The DNA of the CDR3 is TGTGCCAGCAGCCCTACAGGGGGCAATCAGCCCCAGCATTTT. The full variable domain, rest sourced from reference TRBV11-3 and TRBJ1-5, is EAGVVQSPRYKIIEKKQPVAFWCNPISGHNTLYWYLQNLGQGPELLIRYENEEAVDDSQLPKDRFSAERLKGVDSTLKIQPAELGDSAVYLCASSPTGGNQPQHFGDGTRLSIL.

The rearrangement uses TRBV5-8 and TRBJ1-1; no firm D call. Trimming removed 2 bases from V and 11 bases from J, with 13 bases in between. This CDR3 spans 12 amino acids. From germline, CDR1 is SGHTS and CDR2 YDEGEE. The CDR3 reads CASSFNAGLAFF. The DNA of the CDR3 is TGTGCCAGCAGCTTCAACGCGGGTCTCGCTTTCTTT.

The sample holds one count of this clone. The CDR3 DNA is TGTGCCAGCAGTTACTCGACTGTTAGCTCCTACAATGAGCAGTTCTTC. Residues: CASSYSTVSSYNEQFF. V is TRBV6-5 and J is TRBJ2-1; D unresolved. Germline lookup yields CDR1 MNHEY and CDR2 SVGAGI. The CDR3 contains 16 residues. V shed 0 bases and J shed 0 bases, with 9 bases lying between them.

The chain recombines TRBV18 with TRBJ2-7, with 9 bases identical to TRBD2. Per the germline V gene, CDR1 is KGHSH and CDR2 is LQKENI. The CDR3 loop spans 15 amino acids. J lost 4 bases, V lost 4 bases, and 8 bases had no gene match. This CDR3 reads CASSLGLAMAYEQYF. CDR3 sequence (DNA): TGTGCCAGCTCACTCGGACTAGCGATGGCTTACGAGCAGTACTTC.

This chain connects TRBV11-1 to TRBJ1-2; D call uncertain. The CDR3 runs to 13 residues. From germline, CDR1 is SGHAT and CDR2 FQDESV (reference sequence). V dropped 3 bases and J dropped 0 bases, with 5 bases sitting between them. The CDR3 DNA follows: TGTGCCAGCAGCTTGTCAGCTAACTATGGCTACACCTTC. Amino acid sequence: CASSLSANYGYTF.

This rearrangement joins TRBV6-5 to TRBJ1-2, with 9 nucleotides matching TRBD1. The germline V gene encodes CDR1 MNHEY and CDR2 SVGAGI. The J segment lost 4 bases and the V segment lost 2 bases, leaving 5 bases of the junction unmatched. The CDR3 contains 15 residues. The CDR3 sequence: CASSYPGQGSYGYTF. The DNA for the CDR3 is TGTGCCAGCAGTTACCCAGGACAGGGGTCCTATGGCTACACCTTC.

The genes are TRBV5-3 and TRBJ2-1, with D tentatively TRBD1 (6 bases). TRBV5-3 is an open reading frame whose function is uncertain. Trimming removed 5 bases at V and 11 bases at J, with 11 bases between. This CDR3 region has 11 residues. CDR3 nucleotides: TGTGCCAGAAGGGGGGCGGAGCAGCAGTTCTTC. Its translation is CARRGAEQQFF.

This chain uses TRBV18 with TRBJ1-1; TRBD1 is a possible D gene (5 bases). The CDR3 consists of 13 residues. Germline CDR1 and CDR2: KGHSH and LQKENI. Trimming took 6 bases from V and 3 from J, leaving 11 bases between them. CDR3 region: CASSPTRDTEAFF. The CDR3 region has the DNA TGTGCCAGCTCTCCGACCAGGGACACTGAAGCTTTCTTT.

This clone was seen only a few times. The chain joins TRBV10-1 to TRBJ1-1; TRBD1 is a possible D gene (5 bases). In germline, CDR1 is WNHNN, CDR2 SYGVQD (reference sequence). V was shortened by 3 bases and J by 2 bases, with 13 bases between the two germline ends. The CDR3 consists of 15 residues. CDR3 nucleotides: TGCGCCAGCAGTGATGGGGGTTTGGAAAACACTGAAGCTTTCTTT. This codes for CASSDGGLENTEAFF.

The CDR3: CASSGGSNYEQYF. The CDR3 DNA is TGTGCCAGCAGCGGTGGCTCAAACTACGAGCAGTACTTC. The chain employs TRBV2 and TRBJ2-7; D ambiguous. The CDR3 loop spans 13 amino acids. With 6 bases removed from V and 3 bases from J, the gap between germline ends came to 12 bases. Germline V gene lookup returns CDR1 SNHLY and CDR2 FYNNEI.

The chain recombines TRBV30 with TRBJ1-2; D perhaps matches TRBD1 (6 bases). The CDR3 extends over 15 amino acids. The germline V gene has CDR1 GTSNPN and CDR2 SVGIG (reference sequence). The V end was cut by 4 bases, the J end by 8 bases, with 23 bases between. The CDR3 region is CAWTPDWGLHLGYTF. DNA for the CDR3: TGTGCCTGGACACCCGATTGGGGGCTCCATTTAGGCTACACCTTC.

V gene TRBV18 combines with J gene TRBJ1-1; weak D call: TRBD1 (5 bases). This CDR3 is 15 amino acids long. Germline V gene sequence: CDR1 KGHSH, CDR2 LQKENI. Trimming stripped 3 bases from V and 4 bases from J, with 15 bases between. CDR3 protein: CASSPPQGGGTEAFF. The CDR3 nucleotides are TGTGCCAGCTCACCCCCACAAGGCGGGGGCACTGAAGCTTTCTTT.

A few counts support this clone. The chain joins TRBV6-5 to TRBJ2-7; 10 positions match TRBD2. This CDR3 is 16 amino acids long. With V trimmed by 0 bases and J by 0 bases, 2 bases remained unmatched. Germline assignment: CDR1 MNHEY and CDR2 SVGAGI. The CDR3 protein is CASSYSSSGSSYEQYF. The CDR3 coding sequence is TGTGCCAGCAGTTACTCATCTAGCGGGAGCTCCTACGAGCAGTACTTC.

The V and J genes are TRBV9 and TRBJ2-2; TRBD1 agrees at 9 bases. CDR1 and CDR2 from the germline V gene are SGDLS and YYNGEE. The V gene end was trimmed by 8 bases and the J gene end by 6 bases; junction bases not matched to a gene: 11. The CDR3 runs to 15 residues. The DNA for the CDR3 is TGTGCCAGTAACCCGGGACAGGGTTTATCCGGGGAGCTGTTTTTT. Protein product: CASNPGQGLSGELFF.

This clone appeared a single time. This chain uses TRBV6-6 with TRBJ2-7; 15 positions agree with TRBD2. Unmatched junction bases numbered 7, after V lost 6 bases and J lost 7 bases. Germline values: CDR1 MNHNY, CDR2 SVGAGI (reference sequence). This CDR3 region has 15 residues. The CDR3 DNA follows: TGTGCCAGCAGCTGGACTAGCGGGAGGGCCGGTGAGCAGTACTTC. This encodes CASSWTSGRAGEQYF.

This rearrangement joins TRBV5-4 to TRBJ2-7; the match to TRBD2 covers 7 bases. This CDR3 comprises 15 residues. The germline gives CDR1 SGHNT, CDR2 YYREEE (reference sequence). The ends lost 2 bases at V and 3 bases at J; junction bases unmatched: 8. As DNA, the CDR3 is TGTGCCAGCAGCTTCGGCGGGAGCCCTCACTACGAGCAGTACTTC. This translates into CASSFGGSPHYEQYF.

By share, this clone counts as medium-sized. The gene calls are TRBV27 and TRBJ1-5, with 7 bases aligning to TRBD1. Trimming cost V 4 bases and J 4 bases; bases outside gene matches: 7. Germline CDR1 is MNHEY and CDR2 is SMNVEV (reference sequence). CDR3 size: 15 residues. This chain's CDR3 is CASSWDRYSNQPQHF. The CDR3 DNA is TGTGCCAGCAGTTGGGACAGATACTCTAATCAGCCCCAGCATTTT.